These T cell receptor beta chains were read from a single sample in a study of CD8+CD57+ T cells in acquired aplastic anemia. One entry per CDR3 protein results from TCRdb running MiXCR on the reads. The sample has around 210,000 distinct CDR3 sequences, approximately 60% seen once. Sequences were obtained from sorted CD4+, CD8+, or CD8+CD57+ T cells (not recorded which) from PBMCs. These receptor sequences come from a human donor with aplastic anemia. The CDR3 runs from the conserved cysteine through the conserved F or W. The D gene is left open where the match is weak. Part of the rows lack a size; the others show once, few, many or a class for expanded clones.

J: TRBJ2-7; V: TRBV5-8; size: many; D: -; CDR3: CASSSGSTGHWDYEQYF; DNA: TGTGCCAGCAGCTCAGGAAGTACCGGACACTGGGACTACGAGCAGTACTTC
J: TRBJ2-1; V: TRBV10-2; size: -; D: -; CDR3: CASAPVGNEQFF; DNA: TGCGCCAGCGCCCCCGTAGGGAATGAGCAGTTCTTC
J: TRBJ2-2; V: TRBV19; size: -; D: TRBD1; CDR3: CASSIQGQGAIGELFF; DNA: TGTGCCAGTAGTATTCAAGGACAGGGGGCAATTGGGGAGCTGTTTTTT
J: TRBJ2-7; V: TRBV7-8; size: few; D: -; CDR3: CASSLGAGPGYEQYF; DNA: TGTGCCAGCAGCTTAGGGGCAGGGCCTGGCTACGAGCAGTACTTC
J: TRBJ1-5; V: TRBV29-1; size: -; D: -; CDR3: CSVQVGGSNQPQHF; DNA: TGCAGCGTTCAAGTCGGGGGTAGCAATCAGCCCCAGCATTTT
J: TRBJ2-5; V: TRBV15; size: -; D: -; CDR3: CATRVHGQQSETQYF; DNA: TGTGCCACCAGAGTCCACGGCCAGCAGTCTGAGACCCAGTACTTC
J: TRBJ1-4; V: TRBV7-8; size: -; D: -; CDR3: CASSSTRGNNEKLFF; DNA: TGTGCCAGCAGCTCCACCCGGGGAAATAATGAAAAACTGTTTTTT
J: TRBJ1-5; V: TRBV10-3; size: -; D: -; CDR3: CAISESGGSNQPQHF; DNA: TGTGCCATCAGTGAGTCGGGGGGGAGCAATCAGCCCCAGCATTTT
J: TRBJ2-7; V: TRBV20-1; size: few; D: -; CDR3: CSASRGTANYEQYF; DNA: TGCAGTGCTAGTCGCGGGACTGCGAATTACGAGCAGTACTTC
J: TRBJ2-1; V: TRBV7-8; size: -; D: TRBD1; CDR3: CASSPGQNNEQFF; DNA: TGTGCCAGCAGTCCGGGACAGAACAATGAGCAGTTCTTC
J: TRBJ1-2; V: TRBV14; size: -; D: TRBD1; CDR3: CASSQNKYLGQLGYGYTF; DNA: TGTGCCAGCAGCCAGAACAAATACTTGGGACAGCTTGGGTATGGCTACACCTTC
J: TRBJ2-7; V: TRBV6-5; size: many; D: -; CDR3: CASSYSIAGASGQYF; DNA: TGTGCCAGCAGTTACTCGATTGCCGGAGCCTCGGGGCAGTACTTC
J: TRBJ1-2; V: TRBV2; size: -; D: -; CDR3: CASSETEFGYTF; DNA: TGTGCCAGCAGTGAGACTGAGTTCGGCTACACCTTC
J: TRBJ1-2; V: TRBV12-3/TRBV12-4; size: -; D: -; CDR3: CASMRLGQGAYGYTF; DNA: TGTGCCAGCATGAGGTTGGGGCAGGGTGCCTATGGCTACACCTTC
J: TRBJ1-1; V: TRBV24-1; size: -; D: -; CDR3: CATSDDGGNTEAFF; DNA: TGTGCCACCAGTGATGACGGCGGTAACACTGAAGCTTTCTTT
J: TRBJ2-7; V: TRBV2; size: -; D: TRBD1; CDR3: CATTLGQGAYEQYF; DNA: TGTGCCACCACACTGGGACAGGGCGCCTACGAGCAGTACTTC
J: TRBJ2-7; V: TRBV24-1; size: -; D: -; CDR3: CATSDLWIYEQYF; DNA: TGTGCCACCAGTGATTTATGGATCTACGAGCAGTACTTC
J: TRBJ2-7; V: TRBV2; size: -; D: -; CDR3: CASSITSSSYEQYF; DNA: TGTGCCAGTAGTATTACCAGCAGCTCCTACGAGCAGTACTTC
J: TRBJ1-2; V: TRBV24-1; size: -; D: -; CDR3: CATSDRTAAYGYTF; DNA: TGTGCCACCAGTGATCGGACAGCGGCCTATGGCTACACCTTC
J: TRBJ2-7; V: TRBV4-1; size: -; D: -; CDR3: CASSYLLAASSYEQYF; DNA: TGCGCCAGCAGCTACTTACTAGCAGCATCTTCCTACGAGCAGTACTTC
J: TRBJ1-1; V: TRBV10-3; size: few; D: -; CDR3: CAISDIHTEAFF; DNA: TGTGCCATCAGTGATATTCACACTGAAGCTTTCTTT
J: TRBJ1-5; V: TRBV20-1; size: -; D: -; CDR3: CSARPGQGNQPQHF; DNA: TGCAGTGCTAGGCCAGGGCAGGGCAATCAGCCCCAGCATTTT
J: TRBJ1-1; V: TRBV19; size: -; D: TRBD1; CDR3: CASSIRGQGVNSAEAFF; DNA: TGTGCCAGTAGTATCAGGGGACAGGGAGTAAATTCGGCTGAAGCTTTCTTT
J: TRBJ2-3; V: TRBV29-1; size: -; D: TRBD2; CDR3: CSASDPLYDSGGATDTQYF; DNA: TGCAGCGCCTCTGACCCCCTCTATGACAGCGGGGGGGCCACAGATACGCAGTATTTT
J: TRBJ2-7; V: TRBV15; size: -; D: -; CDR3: CATISEQYF; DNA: TGTGCCACTATTAGCGAGCAGTACTTC
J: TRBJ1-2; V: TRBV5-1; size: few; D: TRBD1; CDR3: CASSNGQEYGYTF; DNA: TGCGCCAGCAGCAACGGACAGGAGTATGGCTACACCTTC
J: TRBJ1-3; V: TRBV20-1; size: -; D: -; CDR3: CSAPLGDTIYF; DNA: TGCAGTGCTCCTCTGGGGGACACCATATATTTT
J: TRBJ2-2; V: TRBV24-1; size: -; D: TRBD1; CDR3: CATSAPGQGSGGELFF; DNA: TGTGCCACCAGTGCACCGGGACAGGGGAGCGGCGGGGAGCTGTTTTTT
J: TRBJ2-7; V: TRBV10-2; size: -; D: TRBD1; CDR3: CASMDRAHYEQYF; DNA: TGCGCCAGCATGGACAGGGCACACTACGAGCAGTACTTC
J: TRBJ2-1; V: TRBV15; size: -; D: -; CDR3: CATSREATVGGEQFF; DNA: TGTGCCACCAGCAGAGAAGCCACGGTAGGAGGCGAGCAGTTCTTC
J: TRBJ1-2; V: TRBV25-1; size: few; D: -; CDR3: CASSLGLNYGYTF; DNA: TGTGCCAGCAGTTTAGGGCTTAACTATGGCTACACCTTC
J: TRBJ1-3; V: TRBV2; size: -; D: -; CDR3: CASRPQGSGNTIYF; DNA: TGTGCCAGCAGACCACAGGGATCCGGAAACACCATATATTTT
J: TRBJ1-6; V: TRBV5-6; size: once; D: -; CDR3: CASSLGGGYNSPLHF; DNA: TGTGCCAGCAGCTTGGGCGGGGGGTACAATTCACCCCTCCACTTT
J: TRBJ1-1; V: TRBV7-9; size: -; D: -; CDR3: CASSYRQVNTEAFF; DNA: TGTGCCAGCAGCTATAGACAGGTGAACACTGAAGCTTTCTTT
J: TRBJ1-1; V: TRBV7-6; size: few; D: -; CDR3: CASSLLGPDTEAFF; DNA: TGTGCCAGCAGCCTCCTTGGGCCCGACACTGAAGCTTTCTTT
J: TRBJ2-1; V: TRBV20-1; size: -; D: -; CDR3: CSARDLSGESGYNEQFF; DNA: TGCAGTGCTAGAGATCTTAGTGGGGAATCCGGGTACAATGAGCAGTTCTTC
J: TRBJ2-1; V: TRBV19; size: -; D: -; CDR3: CASNEGLDEQFF; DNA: TGTGCTTCAAACGAGGGGTTGGATGAGCAGTTCTTC
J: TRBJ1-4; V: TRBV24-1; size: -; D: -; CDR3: CATSLSWSNEKLFF; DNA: TGTGCCACCAGTTTATCGTGGTCTAATGAAAAACTGTTTTTT
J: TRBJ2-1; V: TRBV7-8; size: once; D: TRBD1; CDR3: CASSLGGGQGSYNEQFF; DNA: TGTGCCAGCAGCTTAGGGGGCGGACAGGGGTCCTACAATGAGCAGTTCTTC
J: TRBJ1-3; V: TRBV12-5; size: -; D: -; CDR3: CASAPDGLRVNTIYF; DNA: TGTGCTAGTGCCCCCGACGGGCTGAGGGTAAACACCATATATTTT
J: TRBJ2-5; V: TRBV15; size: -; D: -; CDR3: CATSRVSRIETQYF; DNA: TGTGCCACCAGCAGAGTATCCAGAATTGAGACCCAGTACTTC
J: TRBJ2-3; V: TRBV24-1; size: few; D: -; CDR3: CATSDLTGPTDTQYF; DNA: TGTGCCACCAGTGATTTGACAGGGCCCACAGATACGCAGTATTTT
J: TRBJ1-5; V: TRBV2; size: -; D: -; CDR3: CASSVPQGLLHF; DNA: TGTGCCAGCAGTGTCCCCCAGGGCCTACTGCATTTT
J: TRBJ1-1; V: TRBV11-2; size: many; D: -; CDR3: CASSLWGGNTEAFF; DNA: TGTGCCAGCAGCTTATGGGGTGGGAACACTGAAGCTTTCTTT
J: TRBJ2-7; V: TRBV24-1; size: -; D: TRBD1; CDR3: CATRIRDRGVGEQYF; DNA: TGTGCCACCAGGATCCGGGACAGGGGAGTGGGCGAGCAGTACTTC
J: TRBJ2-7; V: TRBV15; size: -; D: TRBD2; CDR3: CATSRDRAGGSDEQYF; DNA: TGTGCCACTAGCAGAGATCGGGCGGGAGGATCCGACGAGCAGTACTTC
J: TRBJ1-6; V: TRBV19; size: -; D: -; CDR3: CASGDASYNSPLHF; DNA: TGTGCCAGCGGGGATGCCTCCTATAATTCACCCCTCCACTTT
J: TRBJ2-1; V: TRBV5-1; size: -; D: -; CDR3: CASSLGPRDEQFF; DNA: TGCGCCAGCAGCTTGGGCCCTAGGGATGAGCAGTTCTTC
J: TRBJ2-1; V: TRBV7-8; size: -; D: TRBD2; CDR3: CASSLGTSGGDNEQFF; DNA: TGTGCCAGCAGCTTGGGGACTAGCGGGGGGGATAATGAGCAGTTCTTC
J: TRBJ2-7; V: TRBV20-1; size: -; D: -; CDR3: CSSSGVPGYEQYF; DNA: TGTTCCTCTTCAGGGGTCCCAGGCTACGAGCAGTACTTC
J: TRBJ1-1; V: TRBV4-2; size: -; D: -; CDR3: CASSQAGDTEAFF; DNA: TGTGCCAGCAGCCAAGCAGGGGACACTGAAGCTTTCTTT
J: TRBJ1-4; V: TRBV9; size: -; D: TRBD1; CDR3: CASSVGGTGIEKLFF; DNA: TGTGCCAGCAGCGTGGGAGGGACAGGGATTGAAAAACTGTTTTTT